A single sample is the source of the 28 T cell receptor beta chains below, sequenced in a study of blood T cell repertoires in COVID-19. This table comes from immunoSEQ multiplex PCR, and its TCRdb copy is limited to in-frame clones, with some not included. The sample holds roughly 56,000 clones; roughly 89% are singletons and the top ten take about 46%. The sequenced sample was peripheral blood. Receptors were obtained from a woman aged 55 to 70 with COVID-19, enrolled during active disease.

The rearrangement joins TRBV3-1 (or the pseudogene TRBV3-2) to TRBJ1-3; D is possibly TRBD1 (6 bases). The CDR3 is 15 amino acids. CDR1 is LGHDT and CDR2 is YNNKEL in the germline V gene (reference sequence). V lost 5 bases to trimming and J lost 2 bases, with 13 bases between them. This CDR3 reads CASSNNGGPGNTIYF. CDR3 nucleotide sequence: TGTGCCAGCAGCAATAACGGGGGGCCTGGAAACACCATATATTTT.

This clone was picked up one time. The chain joins TRBV5-1 to TRBJ1-3; D remains ambiguous. V dropped 2 bases and J dropped 3 bases, with 9 bases sitting between them. CDR1 is SGHRS and CDR2 is YFSETQ in the germline V gene. CDR3 length: 14 residues. The CDR3 DNA sequence: TGCGCCAGCAGCTTCGGGGTTAGTGGAAACACCATATATTTT. It encodes CASSFGVSGNTIYF.

The V gene is TRBV4-1, the J gene TRBJ2-1, with a weak D call TRBD2 (7 bases). Germline loops: CDR1 MGHRA, CDR2 YSYEKL. The CDR3 contains 14 residues. The ends were cut back, 4 bases at V and 10 bases at J, with 17 bases in the middle. This chain's CDR3 is CASSPIGGAGEQFF. As DNA, the CDR3 is TGCGCCAGCAGCCCCATTGGGGGGGCAGGGGAGCAGTTCTTC.

The rearrangement links TRBV6-5 to TRBJ1-1; unclear D gene. V was trimmed by 0 bases and J by 8 bases, leaving 16 bases between them. This CDR3 spans 15 amino acids. Germline CDR1 and CDR2: MNHEY and SVGAGI. The CDR3 sequence is CASSYSNWRLTEAFF. The CDR3 DNA is TGTGCCAGCAGTTACTCGAATTGGAGGTTGACCGAAGCTTTCTTT.

The chain has TRBV19 and TRBJ1-5, with D tentatively TRBD1 (6 bases). Germline lookup yields CDR1 LNHDA and CDR2 SQIVND (reference sequence). V was trimmed by 5 bases and J by 6 bases, leaving 17 bases between them. The CDR3 is 15 amino acids. The CDR3 DNA reads as TGTGCCAGTAGTCCGGGACAAGGGCCGGGTCAGCCCCAGCATTTT. Translated: CASSPGQGPGQPQHF.

V gene TRBV10-1 combines with J gene TRBJ2-3; 16 positions agree with TRBD2. The CDR3 is 18 residues long. Germline CDR1 and CDR2: WNHNN and SYGVQD (reference sequence). With 5 bases clipped from V and 4 bases from J, the junction kept 9 bases outside the gene matches. Here the CDR3 DNA reads TGCGCCAGCAGTTCCCCCGGGACTAGCGGGGGGGTAGCAGATACGCAGTATTTT. Residues: CASSSPGTSGGVADTQYF.

The chain has TRBV5-6 and TRBJ1-2; D might be TRBD1 (6 bases). CDR1 and CDR2 (germline): SGHDT, YYEEEE. V lost 5 bases, J lost 8 bases, and 10 bases lay in between. The CDR3 has 11 amino acids. The CDR3 spells CASRNDRGYTF. The CDR3 nucleotides read TGTGCCAGCAGAAATGACAGGGGCTACACCTTC.

The V and J genes are TRBV10-3 and TRBJ2-1, with TRBD1 identical over 12 bases. The CDR3 sequence is 14 residues long. The germline V gene has CDR1 ENHRY and CDR2 SYGVKD. V lost 11 bases and J lost 8; bases outside the gene matches: 10. DNA of the CDR3: TGTGCCTCCCTCGCCGGGACAGGGGGCGATGAGCAGTTCTTC. It codes for CASLAGTGGDEQFF.

The chain joins TRBV3-1 (or the pseudogene TRBV3-2) to TRBJ2-1; 11 nucleotides match TRBD2. This CDR3 region has 15 residues. In germline, CDR1 is LGHDT, CDR2 YNNKEL (reference sequence). Unmatched junction bases numbered 6, after V lost 6 bases and J lost 5 bases. The CDR3 DNA is TGTGCCAGCAGTATACTAGCGGGGGAGAACAATGAGCAGTTCTTC. Protein product: CASSILAGENNEQFF.

This rearrangement joins TRBV5-6 to TRBJ2-1, with a tentative D call TRBD1 (7 bases). From germline, CDR1 is SGHDT and CDR2 YYEEEE. The CDR3 has 15 residues. Trimming took off 4 bases at V and 2 bases at J, with 13 bases between the two ends. The CDR3 nucleotides are TGTGCCAGCAGCCAGGGGGGATCCCCCTACAATGAGCAGTTCTTC. Its translation is CASSQGGSPYNEQFF.

The rearrangement links TRBV18 to TRBJ2-2; perhaps TRBD2 as D (5 bases). The CDR3 consists of 16 residues. Germline loops: CDR1 KGHSH, CDR2 LQKENI. The V and J ends lost 5 bases and 0 bases respectively, with 13 bases between them. The CDR3 loop is CASSSTDSANTGELFF. The DNA for the CDR3 is TGTGCCAGCTCATCAACGGACTCAGCGAACACCGGGGAGCTGTTTTTT.

The V and J genes are TRBV30 and TRBJ2-5, with D maybe TRBD2 (5 bases). Looked up from germline, CDR1 is GTSNPN and CDR2 is SVGIG (reference sequence). The CDR3 is 13 amino acids. Trimming stripped 0 bases from V and 5 bases from J, with 10 bases between. The CDR3 sequence is CAWSVRLRETQYF. CDR3 DNA: TGTGCCTGGAGTGTACGACTACGGGAGACCCAGTACTTC.

This chain uses TRBV7-9 with TRBJ2-1; a weak D match, TRBD1 (5 bases). This CDR3 contains 15 residues. The germline gives CDR1 SEHNR, CDR2 FQNEAQ (reference sequence). V was pared by 5 bases and J by 2 bases, with 13 bases between. In nucleotides, the CDR3 is TGTGCCAGCAGCCCGCCACGCAGGGCCTACAATGAGCAGTTCTTC. Its translation is CASSPPRRAYNEQFF.

The chain combines TRBV5-1 with TRBJ2-1, with TRBD1 identical over 8 bases. The V gene's germline CDR1 is SGHRS and CDR2 YFSETQ. The trim removed 4 bases at V and 3 bases at J, leaving 3 bases unmatched. The CDR3 is made up of 14 amino acids. CDR3 DNA: TGCGCCAGCAGCGACAGGGGAAGCTACAATGAGCAGTTCTTC. It is translated as CASSDRGSYNEQFF.

The J gene is TRBJ1-2, the V gene TRBV7-2; TRBD1 aligns across 7 bases. CDR1 and CDR2 (germline): SGHTA, FQGNSA. The CDR3 loop spans 13 amino acids. Trimming took 3 bases from V and 8 from J; bases not matched to a gene: 6. The CDR3 DNA sequence: TGTGCCAGCAGCTTCCAGACAGGGATGGGCTACACCTTC. This translates into CASSFQTGMGYTF.

This rearrangement joins TRBV19 to TRBJ1-1; D may be TRBD1 (5 bases). The CDR3 has 14 residues. From germline, CDR1 is LNHDA and CDR2 SQIVND (reference sequence). V gave up 3 bases and J gave up 1 base, with 9 bases separating them. CDR3 DNA: TGTGCCAGTAGTATTAAGACAGCGAACACTGAAGCTTTCTTT. This sequence encodes CASSIKTANTEAFF. The full variable domain, rest sourced from reference TRBV19 and TRBJ1-1, is DGGITQSPKYLFRKEGQNVTLSCEQNLNHDAMYWYRQDPGQGLRLIYYSQIVNDFQKGDIAEGYSVSREKKESFPLTVTSAQKNPTAFYLCASSIKTANTEAFFGQGTRLTVV.

This clone was picked up one time. The rearrangement links TRBV4-2 to TRBJ2-3; 9 nucleotides match TRBD2. The V and J ends lost 0 bases and 1 base, in that order; junction bases with no gene match: 8. The CDR3 consists of 18 residues. Germline values: CDR1 LGHNA, CDR2 YNFKEQ. CDR3 loop: CASSQDPAGGLGTDTQYF. The DNA for the CDR3 is TGTGCCAGCAGCCAAGATCCGGCGGGGGGGTTGGGCACAGATACGCAGTATTTT.

The chain joins TRBV7-9 to TRBJ2-1; weak D call: TRBD2 (5 bases). This CDR3 is built from 15 residues. V lost 5 bases to trimming and J lost 2 bases, with 13 bases between them. Germline V gives CDR1 SEHNR, CDR2 FQNEAQ (reference sequence). In DNA form, the CDR3 reads TGTGCCAGCAGCCTAGAAACGGGAACCTACAATGAGCAGTTCTTC. Its protein product is CASSLETGTYNEQFF. The full variable domain, with the rest looked up from reference TRBV7-9 and TRBJ2-1, is DTGVSQNPRHKITKRGQNVTFRCDPISEHNRLYWYRQTLGQGPEFLTYFQNEAQLEKSRLLSDRFSAERPKGSFSTLEIQRTEQGDSAMYLCASSLETGTYNEQFFGPGTRLTVL.

This sequence joins TRBV27 and TRBJ2-5; 10 positions match TRBD1. Trimming removed 4 bases from V and 5 bases from J; junction bases left unmatched: 7. From germline, CDR1 is MNHEY and CDR2 SMNVEV (reference sequence). The CDR3 has 15 amino acids. CDR3 in amino acids: CASSSPGQGVETQYF. In DNA form, the CDR3 reads TGTGCCAGCAGTTCCCCAGGACAGGGGGTGGAGACCCAGTACTTC.

The chain combines TRBV5-1 with TRBJ2-5, with D perhaps matching TRBD2 (6 bases). Trimming took off 0 bases at V and 5 bases at J, with 11 bases between the two ends. Germline V lookup: CDR1 SGHRS, CDR2 YFSETQ. There are 14 residues in the CDR3. CDR3 sequence reads: CASSLGRGAETQYF. The CDR3 DNA is TGCGCCAGCAGCTTGGGGAGGGGTGCGGAGACCCAGTACTTC.

This sequence joins TRBV5-1 and TRBJ2-1; 16 positions agree with TRBD2. Trimming took 0 bases from V and 8 from J; bases not matched to a gene: 5. CDR1 is SGHRS and CDR2 is YFSETQ in the germline V gene. The CDR3 runs 17 residues. The CDR3 DNA sequence: TGCGCCAGCAGCTTGGGAGGGACTAGCGGGGGGGCCGATGAGCAGTTCTTC. Protein product: CASSLGGTSGGADEQFF.

J is TRBJ1-5 and V is TRBV27; TRBD1 aligns across 7 bases. Looked up from germline, CDR1 is MNHEY and CDR2 is SMNVEV (reference sequence). CDR3 length: 15 amino acids. J lost 5 bases, V lost 4 bases, and 8 bases had no gene match. The CDR3 DNA is TGTGCCAGCAGTTCGCGGGACAGATCCGATCAGCCCCAGCATTTT. It is translated as CASSSRDRSDQPQHF.

This CDR3 is CAWSVILKRGSGEQYF. Here the CDR3 DNA reads TGTGCCTGGAGTGTAATCCTGAAACGGGGTTCTGGGGAGCAGTACTTC. The chain has TRBV30 and TRBJ2-7; weak D call: TRBD2 (5 bases). CDR3 size: 16 residues. Per the germline V gene, CDR1 is GTSNPN and CDR2 is SVGIG (reference sequence). V was pared by 0 bases and J by 7 bases, with 22 bases between. Looking up the rest from reference TRBV30 and TRBJ2-7 gives the full variable domain: SQTIHQWPATLVQPVGSPLSLECTVEGTSNPNLYWYRQAAGRGLQLLFYSVGIGQISSEVPQNLSASRPQDRQFILSSKKLLLSDSGFYLCAWSVILKRGSGEQYFGPGTRLTVT.

The chain carries TRBV19 and TRBJ1-1; D is possibly TRBD1 (5 bases). Germline V gene sequence: CDR1 LNHDA, CDR2 SQIVND (reference sequence). With 3 bases removed from V and 2 bases from J, the gap between germline ends came to 13 bases. The CDR3 sequence is 15 residues long. This CDR3 is CASSILWGENTEAFF. DNA for the CDR3: TGTGCCAGTAGTATTCTGTGGGGGGAAAACACTGAAGCTTTCTTT.

This chain uses TRBV7-6 with TRBJ2-1; unclear D gene. CDR1 is SGHVS, CDR2 FNYEAQ, per germline. This CDR3 spans 13 amino acids. Trimming left V 2 bases short and J 6 bases short, with 8 bases between. The CDR3 region is CASSLLVVNEQFF. CDR3 nucleotides: TGTGCCAGCAGCTTACTGGTAGTCAATGAGCAGTTCTTC. The full variable domain, rest sourced from reference TRBV7-6 and TRBJ2-1, is GAGVSQSPRYKVTKRGQDVALRCDPISGHVSLYWYRQALGQGPEFLTYFNYEAQQDKSGLPNDRFSAERPEGSISTLTIQRTEQRDSAMYRCASSLLVVNEQFFGPGTRLTVL.

V is TRBV9 and J is TRBJ2-3; the D is unclear. The CDR3 contains 13 residues. V lost 4 bases and J 2 bases, leaving 8 bases between the germline ends. The germline CDR1 and CDR2 sequences are SGDLS and YYNGEE. CDR3 loop: CASSLPPTDTQYF. CDR3 DNA sequence: TGTGCCAGCAGCCTCCCCCCCACAGATACGCAGTATTTT.

The V call is TRBV7-2, the J call TRBJ2-2; D possibly corresponds to TRBD2 (5 bases). V dropped 5 bases and J dropped 4 bases, with 17 bases sitting between them. This CDR3 has 16 amino acids. The germline gives CDR1 SGHTA, CDR2 FQGNSA. The CDR3 DNA reads as TGTGCCAGCAGCCTTGTCCGGTCGGGAAGCACCGGGGAGCTGTTTTTT. This gives the protein CASSLVRSGSTGELFF. Full variable domain (outside the CDR3, taken from reference TRBV7-2 and TRBJ2-2): GAGVSQSPSNKVTEKGKDVELRCDPISGHTALYWYRQSLGQGLEFLIYFQGNSAPDKSGLPSDRFSAERTGGSVSTLTIQRTQQEDSAVYLCASSLVRSGSTGELFFGEGSRLTVL.

The genes are TRBV3-1 (or the pseudogene TRBV3-2) and TRBJ1-2; no definite D call. V was clipped by 1 base and J by 8 bases, with 14 bases between them. The CDR3 covers 14 residues. CDR1 is LGHDT, CDR2 YNNKEL, per germline (reference sequence). CDR3 sequence (DNA): TGTGCCAGCAGCCAAGGTAGCCTCCTCGGAGGCTACACCTTC. Translation gives CASSQGSLLGGYTF.